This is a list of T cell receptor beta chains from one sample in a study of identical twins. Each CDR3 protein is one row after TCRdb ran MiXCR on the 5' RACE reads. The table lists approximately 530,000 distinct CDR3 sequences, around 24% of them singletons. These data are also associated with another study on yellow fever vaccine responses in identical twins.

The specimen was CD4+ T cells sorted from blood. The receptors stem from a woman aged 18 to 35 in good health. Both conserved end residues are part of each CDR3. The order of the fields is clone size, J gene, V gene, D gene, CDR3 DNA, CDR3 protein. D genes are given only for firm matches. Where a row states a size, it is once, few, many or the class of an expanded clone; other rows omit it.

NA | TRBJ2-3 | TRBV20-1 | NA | TGCAGCTTTAAGGATGCTAGCACAGATACGCAGTATTTT | CSFKDASTDTQYF
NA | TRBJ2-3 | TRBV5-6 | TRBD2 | TGTGCCAGCAGCAGACGGACTAGCGGTAGCACAGATACGCAGTATTTT | CASSRRTSGSTDTQYF
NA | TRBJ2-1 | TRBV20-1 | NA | TGCAGTGCGGGGTCCAGGTCCTCGTACAATGAGCAGTTCTTC | CSAGSRSSYNEQFF
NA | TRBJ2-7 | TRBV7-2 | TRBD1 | TGTGCCAGCAGCTTAGACCCAGGGACAGCGTACGAGCAGTACTTC | CASSLDPGTAYEQYF
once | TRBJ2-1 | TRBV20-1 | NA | TGCAGTGCTAGGGGGGCCGGTTTAGATGAGCAGTTCTTC | CSARGAGLDEQFF
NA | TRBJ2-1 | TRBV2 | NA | TGTGCCAGCAGTGACCTAGTCGCGCAGTTCTTC | CASSDLVAQFF
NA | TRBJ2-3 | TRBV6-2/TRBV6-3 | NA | TGTGCCAGCAGTTACCAAACAGATACGCAGTACTTT | CASSYQTDTQYF
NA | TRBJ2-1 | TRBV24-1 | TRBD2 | TGTGCCACCAGTGACGGCGCTCTAGCGGGCTCCTACAATGAGCAGTTCTTC | CATSDGALAGSYNEQFF
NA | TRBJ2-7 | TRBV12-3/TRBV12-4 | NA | TGTGCCAGCAGTTTTCGGCCTCGACCCTCCTCCTACGAGCAGTACTTC | CASSFRPRPSSYEQYF
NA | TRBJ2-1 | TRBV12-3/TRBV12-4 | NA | TGTGCCAGCTGCTTGGGGGGTCGTACGGGGAGCTCCTACAATGAGCAGTTCTTC | CASCLGGRTGSSYNEQFF
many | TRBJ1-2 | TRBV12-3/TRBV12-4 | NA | TGTGCCAGCAGCTCCAGGGTTATCTATGGCTACACCTTC | CASSSRVIYGYTF
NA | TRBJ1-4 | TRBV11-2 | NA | TGTGCCAGCAGCTTAGATGGCCGGAGTGCAACTAATGAAAAACTGTTTTTT | CASSLDGRSATNEKLFF
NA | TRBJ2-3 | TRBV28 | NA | TGTGCCAGCAGTTCCCCCGACCTTATCCACCTCACAGATACGCAGTATTTT | CASSSPDLIHLTDTQYF
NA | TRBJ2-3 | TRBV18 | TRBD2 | TGTGCCAGCTCACCACCGGGACTAGCGGGATTGCCAGATACGCAGTATTTT | CASSPPGLAGLPDTQYF
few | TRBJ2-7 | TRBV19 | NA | TGTGCCAGTAGCAGAGGCTGGTACGAGCAGTACTTC | CASSRGWYEQYF
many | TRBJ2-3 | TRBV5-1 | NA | TGCGCCAGCAGCTTGGGGGGCGCAGGAGGCACAGATACGCAGTATTTT | CASSLGGAGGTDTQYF
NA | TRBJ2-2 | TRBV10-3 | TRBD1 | TGTGCCATCAGGAGACAGGGGAACACCGGGGAGCTGTTTTTT | CAIRRQGNTGELFF
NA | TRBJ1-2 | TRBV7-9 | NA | TGTGCCAGCAGGTCGACAGTTAACTATGGCTACACCTTC | CASRSTVNYGYTF
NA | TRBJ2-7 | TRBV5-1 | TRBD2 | TGCGCCAGCAGGTTGACTAGCGGGAGCTACGAGCAGTACTTC | CASRLTSGSYEQYF
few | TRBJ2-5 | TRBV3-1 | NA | TGTGCCAGCGTTAAGCGAGGGGAGACCCAGTACTTC | CASVKRGETQYF
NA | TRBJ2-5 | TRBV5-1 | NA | TGCGCCAGCGATTCGGGTTCCCAAGAGACCCAGTACTTC | CASDSGSQETQYF
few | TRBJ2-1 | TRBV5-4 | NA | TGTGCCAGCAGCCGGGACTCGTCGAGTGAGCAGTTCTTC | CASSRDSSSEQFF